The 25 T cell receptor beta chains below come from one sample, sequenced in a study of cytomegalovirus exposure and HLA in healthy donors. Libraries were prepared by immunoSEQ multiplex PCR; TCRdb keeps only in-frame clonotypes and omits some of them. The repertoire consists of roughly 120,000 clones, with around 87% occurring once and the leading ten covering more than 5%. Sequenced: PBMCs. The receptors shown here come from a woman under 30 in good health and CMV-seropositive.

The chain joins TRBV5-1 to TRBJ2-7, with 8 bases lining up with TRBD2. Trimming cost V 4 bases and J 4 bases; bases outside gene matches: 7. CDR1 SGHRS and CDR2 YFSETQ come from the germline V gene. The length of the CDR3 is 14 residues. CDR3 amino acids: CASSHGGEGYEQYF. The DNA of the CDR3 is TGCGCCAGCAGCCACGGGGGGGAGGGGTACGAGCAGTACTTC.

V usage is TRBV13 and J usage is TRBJ2-3; TRBD2 agrees at 12 bases. The V and J ends lost 4 bases and 7 bases, in that order; junction bases with no gene match: 9. The CDR3 contains 16 residues. CDR1 and CDR2 (germline): PRHDT, FYEKMQ (reference sequence). The CDR3 protein is CASSSPSSGGGYTQYF. The CDR3 region has the DNA TGTGCCAGCAGCTCCCCCTCTAGCGGGGGGGGATATACGCAGTATTTT.

The V and J genes are TRBV7-9 and TRBJ2-7; D perhaps matches TRBD2 (5 bases). The ends were cut back, 5 bases at V and 6 bases at J, with 8 bases in the middle. Germline V gene lookup returns CDR1 SEHNR and CDR2 FQNEAQ (reference sequence). The CDR3 extends over 11 amino acids. DNA of the CDR3: TGTGCCAGCAGCATCACTAGCGAGCAGTACTTC. Amino acids: CASSITSEQYF.

The chain links TRBV19 to TRBJ1-1; no definite D call. Trimming left V 4 bases short and J 3 bases short, with 12 bases between. Germline assignment: CDR1 LNHDA and CDR2 SQIVND (reference sequence). This CDR3 is built from 14 residues. CDR3: CASSNPGAYTEAFF. The CDR3 nucleotides are TGTGCCAGTAGTAACCCCGGAGCATACACTGAAGCTTTCTTT.

The V and J genes are TRBV15 and TRBJ1-5, with D unclear. The germline V and J ends were trimmed by 1 base and 5 bases, with 6 bases remaining between them. Germline assignment: CDR1 LNHNV and CDR2 YYDKDF (reference sequence). The CDR3 totals 13 residues. The CDR3 is CATSRGLDQPQHF. The CDR3 region has the DNA TGTGCCACCAGCAGAGGGCTGGATCAGCCCCAGCATTTT.

The rearrangement links TRBV9 to TRBJ2-7, with D maybe TRBD2 (6 bases). Germline V gene sequence: CDR1 SGDLS, CDR2 YYNGEE. The CDR3 runs to 12 residues. Trimming cost V 3 bases and J 5 bases, with 9 bases left between them. CDR3 in amino acids: CASSGTTDEQYF. CDR3 sequence (DNA): TGTGCCAGCAGCGGGACTACCGACGAGCAGTACTTC.

V gene TRBV25-1 combines with J gene TRBJ1-1; 7 nucleotides align to TRBD1. CDR1 and CDR2 from the germline V gene are MGHDK and SYGVNS. The J segment lost 4 bases and the V segment lost 2 bases, leaving 7 bases of the junction unmatched. The CDR3 is 15 amino acids. DNA of the CDR3: TGTGCCAGCAGTGAAGCGGGACAGCTGGGCACTGAAGCTTTCTTT. Encoded protein: CASSEAGQLGTEAFF.

The chain joins TRBV18 to TRBJ2-2; weak D call: TRBD1 (6 bases). Looked up from germline, CDR1 is KGHSH and CDR2 is LQKENI. CDR3 length: 17 amino acids. The V gene lost 4 bases and the J gene lost 4 bases, with 19 bases spanning the gap. CDR3 residues: CASSRTPDTGSTGELFF. CDR3 sequence (DNA): TGTGCCAGCTCACGAACCCCTGATACAGGGAGCACCGGGGAGCTGTTTTTT.

The J gene is TRBJ1-1, the V gene TRBV11-1; the D is unclear. Germline V CDR1 and CDR2: SGHAT, FQDESV (reference sequence). The CDR3 runs 14 residues. Trimming cost V 1 base and J 3 bases, with 9 bases left between them. The CDR3 DNA reads as TGTGCCAGCAGCTTAGTCCGGCGGGACACTGAAGCTTTCTTT. This gives the protein CASSLVRRDTEAFF.

The rearrangement joins TRBV7-6 to TRBJ2-7; 12 bases are a match to TRBD1. The CDR3 runs to 16 residues. Looked up from germline, CDR1 is SGHVS and CDR2 is FNYEAQ. V was pared by 3 bases and J by 6 bases, with 9 bases of the junction left unmatched. Here the CDR3 reads CASSLGPGQGAGEQYF. The CDR3 nucleotides are TGTGCCAGCAGCTTGGGCCCGGGACAGGGGGCTGGCGAGCAGTACTTC.

The chain links TRBV6-6 to TRBJ1-2, with 11 bases identical to TRBD1. The germline CDR1 and CDR2 sequences are MNHNY and SVGAGI (reference sequence). The CDR3 totals 15 residues. The trim removed 2 bases at V and 8 bases at J, leaving 7 bases unmatched. CDR3 residues: CASSYRGTGGMGYTF. CDR3 coding DNA: TGTGCCAGCAGTTACCGCGGGACAGGGGGAATGGGCTACACCTTC.

The V call is TRBV7-8, the J call TRBJ1-1; D is ambiguous. V lost 1 base and J lost 6, with 18 bases in between. The CDR3 spans 16 residues. CDR1 is SGHVS and CDR2 is FQNEAQ in the germline V gene. CDR3 sequence reads: CASSLEGSLEGAEAFF. The CDR3 nucleotides read TGTGCCAGCAGCTTAGAAGGGAGTTTGGAGGGAGCTGAAGCTTTCTTT.

V gene TRBV5-5 combines with J gene TRBJ1-6; 7 nucleotides line up with TRBD1. Looked up from germline, CDR1 is SGHKS and CDR2 is YYEKEE (reference sequence). The ends lost 7 bases at V and 0 bases at J; junction bases unmatched: 13. The CDR3 sequence is 18 residues long. The DNA for the CDR3 is TGTGCCAGCCGGCCGAGATCGACAGGGAGCTCCTATAATTCACCCCTCCACTTT. This gives the protein CASRPRSTGSSYNSPLHF.

V gene TRBV29-1 combines with J gene TRBJ1-2; 9 positions match TRBD1. From germline, CDR1 is SQVTM and CDR2 ANQGSEA. V trimming: 4 bases; J trimming: 4 bases; junction bases outside the gene matches: 13. This CDR3 has 16 amino acids. This chain's CDR3 is CSVGSGQGHLGYGYTF. CDR3 sequence (DNA): TGCAGCGTTGGTTCGGGACAGGGCCATCTTGGCTATGGCTACACCTTC. Supplemented by reference TRBV29-1 and TRBJ1-2, the full variable domain reads SAVISQKPSRDICQRGTSLTIQCQVDSQVTMMFWYRQQPGQSLTLIATANQGSEATYESGFVIDKFPISRPNLTFSTLTVSNMSPEDSSIYLCSVGSGQGHLGYGYTFGSGTRLTVV.

The chain uses TRBV2 and TRBJ2-3, with a weak D call TRBD2 (5 bases). The germline V and J ends were trimmed by 9 bases and 3 bases, with 13 bases remaining between them. The CDR3 sequence is 13 residues long. Germline loops: CDR1 SNHLY, CDR2 FYNNEI. CDR3: CASGIASTDTQYF. The CDR3 bases are TGTGCCAGTGGGATAGCGAGTACAGATACGCAGTATTTT.

CDR3 protein: CASSLGGRHEQYF. DNA for the CDR3: TGTGCCAGCAGCTTGGGGGGCCGCCACGAGCAGTACTTC. The rearrangement uses TRBV5-6 and TRBJ2-7, with a weak D call TRBD1 (5 bases). Trimming stripped 0 bases from V and 5 bases from J, with 9 bases between. The germline gives CDR1 SGHDT, CDR2 YYEEEE. The CDR3 has 13 residues. The whole variable domain, filled in from reference TRBV5-6 and TRBJ2-7, reads DAGVTQSPTHLIKTRGQQVTLRCSPKSGHDTVSWYQQALGQGPQFIFQYYEEEERQRGNFPDRFSGHQFPNYSSELNVNALLLGDSALYLCASSLGGRHEQYFGPGTRLTVT.

The chain recombines TRBV2 with TRBJ2-3; possible D gene TRBD2, 5 bases. Looked up from germline, CDR1 is SNHLY and CDR2 is FYNNEI. The CDR3 is 14 amino acids. V lost 5 bases and J 2 bases, leaving 11 bases between the germline ends. CDR3 sequence reads: CASSPGLYTDTQYF. The DNA of the CDR3 is TGTGCCAGCAGTCCCGGACTTTACACAGATACGCAGTATTTT.

The chain couples TRBV28 to TRBJ1-2, with TRBD1 identical over 9 bases. The CDR3 runs 17 residues. Germline loops: CDR1 MDHEN, CDR2 SYDVKM. V gave up 7 bases and J gave up 8 bases; unmatched junction bases: 20. Here the CDR3 DNA reads TGTGCCAGCACCTCGCTCCCCCCGGGACAGGGATCCAGAGGCTACACCTTC. Translation: CASTSLPPGQGSRGYTF.

This clone was seen just once. The V call is TRBV4-1, the J call TRBJ2-7; TRBD1 matches 8 bases. Germline-derived CDR1 and CDR2 are MGHRA and YSYEKL. The CDR3 contains 17 residues. V trimming: 2 bases; J trimming: 3 bases; junction bases outside the gene matches: 12. CDR3 in DNA: TGCGCCAGCAGCCAACGGGGGTTGCGGGACAGGAGCTACGAGCAGTACTTC. This codes for CASSQRGLRDRSYEQYF.

V and J are TRBV25-1 and TRBJ1-5; 8 nucleotides line up with TRBD1. The V gene end was trimmed by 4 bases and the J gene end by 1 base; junction bases not matched to a gene: 3. This CDR3 spans 15 amino acids. Per germline, CDR1 MGHDK and CDR2 SYGVNS. CDR3: CASSAGTGSNQPQHF. The CDR3 bases are TGTGCCAGCAGTGCAGGGACAGGAAGCAATCAGCCCCAGCATTTT.

CDR3 loop: CSVEAAGDSSYEQYF. Here the CDR3 DNA reads TGCAGCGTTGAAGCGGCAGGGGACAGCTCCTACGAGCAGTACTTC. The gene calls are TRBV29-1 and TRBJ2-7; 7 bases map to TRBD1. CDR1 SQVTM and CDR2 ANQGSEA come from the germline V gene. CDR3 size: 15 residues. The J segment lost 0 bases and the V segment lost 1 base, leaving 6 bases of the junction unmatched.

The chain carries TRBV19 and TRBJ2-7, with 7 positions matching TRBD1. CDR1 and CDR2 from the germline V gene are LNHDA and SQIVND (reference sequence). V was clipped by 1 base and J by 5 bases; unmatched bases: 2. The CDR3 extends over 13 amino acids. The CDR3, as DNA: TGTGCCAGTAGTATAGTACAGGGGCACGAGCAGTACTTC. This codes for CASSIVQGHEQYF.

This chain uses TRBV29-1 with TRBJ2-7, with TRBD2 matching 7 bases. Germline-derived CDR1 and CDR2 are SQVTM and ANQGSEA. This CDR3 region has 12 residues. V dropped 3 bases and J dropped 6; count of bases not matched to a gene: 5. DNA of the CDR3: TGCAGCGTTGAGTCGGGGGGACCCGAGCAGTACTTC. Its protein is CSVESGGPEQYF.

The chain carries TRBV7-2 and TRBJ2-7, with D possibly being TRBD2 (5 bases). CDR3 length: 13 residues. Looked up from germline, CDR1 is SGHTA and CDR2 is FQGNSA. V lost 5 bases, J lost 3 bases, and 11 bases lay in between. CDR3 sequence (DNA): TGTGCCAGCAGCGGGGAGTTGGGCTACGAGCAGTACTTC. Translation: CASSGELGYEQYF.

This chain connects TRBV20-1 to TRBJ2-1; 7 bases agree with TRBD1. The CDR3 covers 11 residues. Germline V gene lookup returns CDR1 DFQATT and CDR2 SNEGSKA (reference sequence). DNA of the CDR3: TGCAGAGGGGGCGCAGGCGATGAGCAGTTCTTC. It specifies CRGGAGDEQFF.